The present entry profiles one T cell receptor beta chain with its context. What it recognizes is unknown. Sequenced by immunoSEQ multiplex PCR; TCRdb stores in-frame clones only, minus some. The table shows about 19,000 clones, with 60% to 85% occurring only once. These data come from a study of OX40 agonist ivuxolimab in advanced cancers. Study-wide points: Low normalized T-cell clonal expansion also characterized some of the nonresponders.

The TCR sequence derives from an adult with an advanced solid tumor such as melanoma, head and neck, liver or kidney cancer. Sequenced here: CD4+ or CD8+ T cells sorted from blood, sampled in a trial of the OX40 agonist ivuxolimab.

The CDR3 region has the DNA TGTGCCAGCAGCCCCCTCGGGGCCAGGGGAGAGACCCAGTACTTC. It codes for CASSPLGARGETQYF. The J gene is TRBJ2-5, the V gene TRBV9; D might be TRBD1 (6 bases). The germline gives CDR1 SGDLS, CDR2 YYNGEE. The V gene lost 4 bases and the J gene lost 4 bases, with 17 bases spanning the gap. CDR3 length: 15 residues.